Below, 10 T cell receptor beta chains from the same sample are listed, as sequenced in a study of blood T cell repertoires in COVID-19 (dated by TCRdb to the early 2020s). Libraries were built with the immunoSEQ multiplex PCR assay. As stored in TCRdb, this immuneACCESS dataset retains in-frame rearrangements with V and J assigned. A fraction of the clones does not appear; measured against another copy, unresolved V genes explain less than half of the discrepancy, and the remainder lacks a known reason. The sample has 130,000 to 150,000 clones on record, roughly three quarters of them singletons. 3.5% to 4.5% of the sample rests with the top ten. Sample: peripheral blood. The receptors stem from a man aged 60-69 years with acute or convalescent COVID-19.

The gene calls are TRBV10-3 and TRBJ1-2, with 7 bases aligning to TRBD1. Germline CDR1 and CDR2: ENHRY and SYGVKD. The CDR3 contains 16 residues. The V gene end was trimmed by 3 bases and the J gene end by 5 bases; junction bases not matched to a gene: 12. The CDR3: CAISDSSRGSGYGYTF. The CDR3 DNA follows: TGTGCCATCAGTGACTCCAGCAGGGGGTCGGGGTATGGCTACACCTTC.

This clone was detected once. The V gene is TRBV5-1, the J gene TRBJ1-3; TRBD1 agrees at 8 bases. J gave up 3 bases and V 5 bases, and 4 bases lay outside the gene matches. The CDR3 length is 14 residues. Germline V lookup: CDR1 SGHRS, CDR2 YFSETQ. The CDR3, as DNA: TGCGCCAGCAGACCCGGACAGGGTGGAAACACCATATATTTT. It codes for CASRPGQGGNTIYF. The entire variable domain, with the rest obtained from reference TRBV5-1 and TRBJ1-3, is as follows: KAGVTQTPRYLIKTRGQQVTLSCSPISGHRSVSWYQQTPGQGLQFLFEYFSETQRNKGNFPGRFSGRQFSNSRSEMNVSTLELGDSALYLCASRPGQGGNTIYFGEGSWLTVV.

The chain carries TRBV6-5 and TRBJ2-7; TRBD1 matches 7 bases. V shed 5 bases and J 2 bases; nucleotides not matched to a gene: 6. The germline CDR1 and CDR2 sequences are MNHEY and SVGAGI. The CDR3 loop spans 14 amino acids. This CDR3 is CASSPGTVTYEQYF. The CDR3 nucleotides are TGTGCCAGCAGTCCTGGGACAGTTACCTACGAGCAGTACTTC.

For the CDR3, the DNA is TGTGCCAGCAGTCTTGGGACTAGCGGGAGGAAGGGAGAGACCCAGTACTTC. It encodes CASSLGTSGRKGETQYF. The chain couples TRBV6-6 to TRBJ2-5; TRBD2 matches at 15 bases. Germline V gene data show CDR1 as MNHNY and CDR2 as SVGAGI (reference sequence). V lost 5 bases and J lost 4; bases outside the gene matches: 8. The CDR3 covers 17 residues.

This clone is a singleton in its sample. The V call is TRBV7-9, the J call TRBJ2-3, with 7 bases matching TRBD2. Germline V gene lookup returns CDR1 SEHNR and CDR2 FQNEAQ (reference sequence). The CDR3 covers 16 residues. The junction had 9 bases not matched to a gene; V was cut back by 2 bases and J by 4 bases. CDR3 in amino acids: CASSLSLAGAADTQYF. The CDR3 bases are TGTGCCAGCAGCTTAAGCCTGGCGGGAGCAGCAGATACGCAGTATTTT.

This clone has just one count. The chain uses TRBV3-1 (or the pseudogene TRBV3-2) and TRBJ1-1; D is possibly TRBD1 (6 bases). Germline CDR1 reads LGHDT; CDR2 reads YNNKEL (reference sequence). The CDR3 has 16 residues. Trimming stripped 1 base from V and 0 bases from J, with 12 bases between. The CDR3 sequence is CASSQAQGLMNTEAFF. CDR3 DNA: TGTGCCAGCAGCCAAGCACAGGGTCTCATGAACACTGAAGCTTTCTTT.

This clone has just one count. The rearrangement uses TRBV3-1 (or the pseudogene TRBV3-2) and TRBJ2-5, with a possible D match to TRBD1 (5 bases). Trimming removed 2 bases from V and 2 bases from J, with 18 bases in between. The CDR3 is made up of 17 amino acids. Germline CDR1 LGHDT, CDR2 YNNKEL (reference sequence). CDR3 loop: CASSQRLRVGVQETQYF. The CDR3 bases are TGTGCCAGCAGCCAAAGGCTCAGGGTAGGGGTGCAAGAGACCCAGTACTTC.

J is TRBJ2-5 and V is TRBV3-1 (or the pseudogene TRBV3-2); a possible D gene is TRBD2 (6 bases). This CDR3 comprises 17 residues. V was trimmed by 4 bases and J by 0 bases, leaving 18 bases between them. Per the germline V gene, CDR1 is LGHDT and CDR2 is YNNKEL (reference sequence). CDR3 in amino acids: CASSPRVGLGYQETQYF. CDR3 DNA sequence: TGTGCCAGCAGCCCAAGGGTGGGACTGGGGTACCAAGAGACCCAGTACTTC.

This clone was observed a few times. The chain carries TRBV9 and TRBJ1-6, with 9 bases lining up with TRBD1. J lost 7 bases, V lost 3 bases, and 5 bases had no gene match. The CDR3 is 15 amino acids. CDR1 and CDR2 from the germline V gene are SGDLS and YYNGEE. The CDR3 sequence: CASSATGGGNSPLHF. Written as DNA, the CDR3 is TGTGCCAGCAGCGCGACAGGGGGAGGGAATTCACCCCTCCACTTT. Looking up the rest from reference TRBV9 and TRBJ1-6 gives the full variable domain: DSGVTQTPKHLITATGQRVTLRCSPRSGDLSVYWYQQSLDQGLQFLIQYYNGEERAKGNILERFSAQQFPDLHSELNLSSLELGDSALYFCASSATGGGNSPLHFGNGTRLTVT.

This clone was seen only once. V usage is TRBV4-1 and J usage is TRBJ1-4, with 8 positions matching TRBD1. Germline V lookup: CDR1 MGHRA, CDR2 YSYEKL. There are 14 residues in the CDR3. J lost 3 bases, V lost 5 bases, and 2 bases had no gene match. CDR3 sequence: CASSKQGANEKLFF. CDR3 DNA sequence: TGCGCCAGCAGCAAACAGGGGGCTAATGAAAAACTGTTTTTT.